This TCR beta chain was recorded in a study of blood T cell repertoires in COVID-19. About the research overall: Sites across the United States, Italy and Spain contributed samples from acute and convalescent COVID-19. Sources were T cells, B-cell-depleted T cells, or PBMCs; the material itself was cDNA or gDNA.

This CDR3 spans 14 amino acids. V lost 0 bases and J lost 4, with 7 bases in between. Germline V gene sequence: CDR1 ENHRY, CDR2 SYGVKD. Source study methods: Reference gene primers were amplified, and this amplification served to estimate nucleated cell counts. TCRdb's copy holds only in-frame clones and misses some; the assay was immunoSEQ multiplex PCR. V, J and clone size were drawn from that table, and D and trimming were deduced from the DNA. The table records hundreds of thousands of clones, 89% of them present only once. The gene calls are TRBV10-3 and TRBJ1-5; weak D call: TRBD1 (6 bases). The sample taken for sequencing was peripheral blood. This TCR came from a woman in her sixties or seventies with acute or convalescent COVID-19. CDR3 DNA sequence: TGTGCCATCAGTGAGTCGACAGGAAATCAGCCCCAGCATTTT. The encoded protein is CAISESTGNQPQHF.